The sample holds a few counts of the clone carrying this TCR beta chain. Its target is not known. Each CDR3 protein is one row after TCRdb ran MiXCR on the RACE reads. The sample consists of 52,000 or so distinct CDR3 sequences, more than 8% of them appearing once. This sample is drawn from a study of human T cells and chemical hapten exposure. Findings of the study overall: No shift was seen in TCRs above 1 in 1000 frequency with DPC sensitization.

Noted time point: pre-sensitization, week 0. Described treatment: therapeutic diphenylcyclopropenone sensitization with weekly scalp DPC. Every donor had alopecia and was 18 to 70 years old; all were suitable for DPC. Unseparated into fractions, whole blood served as the source from which total RNA was extracted. V shed 4 bases and J shed 1 base, with 4 bases lying between them. The CDR3 totals 12 residues. CDR1 is SGHTA and CDR2 is FQGNSA in the germline V gene. The TCR sequence derives from a man in his forties or fifties with alopecia areata. Some clones in this sample may be carry-over from other donors' samples. Sequenced here: whole blood, sampled in connection with sensitization to the hapten diphenylcyclopropenone (DPC). The rearrangement joins TRBV7-2 to TRBJ2-5; D is uncertain. The CDR3 nucleotides are TGTGCCAGCAGCTGGCCCCAAGAGACCCAGTACTTC. It specifies CASSWPQETQYF.